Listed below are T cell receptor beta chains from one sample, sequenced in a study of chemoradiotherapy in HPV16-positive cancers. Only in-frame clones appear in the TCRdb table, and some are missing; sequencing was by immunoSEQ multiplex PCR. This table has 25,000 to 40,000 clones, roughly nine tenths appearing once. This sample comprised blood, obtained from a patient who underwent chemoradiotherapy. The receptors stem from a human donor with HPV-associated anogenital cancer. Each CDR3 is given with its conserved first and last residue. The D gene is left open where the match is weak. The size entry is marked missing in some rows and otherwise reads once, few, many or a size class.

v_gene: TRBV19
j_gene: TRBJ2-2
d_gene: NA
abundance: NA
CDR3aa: CASSIWSANTGELFF
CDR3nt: TGTGCCAGTAGTATCTGGTCAGCTAACACCGGGGAGCTGTTTTTT

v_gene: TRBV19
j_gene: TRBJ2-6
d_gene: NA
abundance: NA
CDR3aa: CASSPGGSAGANVLTF
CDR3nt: TGTGCCAGTAGTCCGGGCGGTTCCGCCGGGGCCAACGTCCTGACTTTC

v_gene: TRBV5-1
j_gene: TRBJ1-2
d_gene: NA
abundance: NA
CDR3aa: CASSLVEPAGGRGGYTF
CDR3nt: TGCGCCAGCAGCTTGGTTGAGCCGGCAGGCGGCAGAGGTGGCTACACCTTC

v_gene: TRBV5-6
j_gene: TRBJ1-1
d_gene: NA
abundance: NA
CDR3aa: CASSFTDRRGTEAFF
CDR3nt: TGTGCCAGCAGCTTCACAGACAGGAGAGGAACTGAAGCTTTCTTT

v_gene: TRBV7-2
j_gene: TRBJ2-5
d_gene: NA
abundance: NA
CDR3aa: CASSLARRGREETQYF
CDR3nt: TGTGCCAGCAGCTTAGCACGCCGGGGGCGGGAAGAGACCCAGTACTTC

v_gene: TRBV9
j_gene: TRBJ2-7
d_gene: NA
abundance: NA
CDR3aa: CASSPGLTSYEQYF
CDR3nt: TGTGCCAGCAGTCCCGGACTGACCTCCTACGAGCAGTACTTC

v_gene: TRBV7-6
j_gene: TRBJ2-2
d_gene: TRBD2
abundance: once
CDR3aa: CASASGGPGTGELFF
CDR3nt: TGTGCCAGTGCTAGCGGGGGCCCCGGTACCGGGGAGCTGTTTTTT

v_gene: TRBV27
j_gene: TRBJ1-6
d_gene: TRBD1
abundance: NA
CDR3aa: CASRPPGQGGSPLHF
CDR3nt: TGTGCCAGCAGACCCCCGGGACAGGGTGGTTCACCCCTCCACTTT

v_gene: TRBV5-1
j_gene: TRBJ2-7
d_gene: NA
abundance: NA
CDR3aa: CASSPRASQGEQYF
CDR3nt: TGCGCCAGCAGCCCCCGCGCGAGTCAGGGCGAGCAGTACTTC

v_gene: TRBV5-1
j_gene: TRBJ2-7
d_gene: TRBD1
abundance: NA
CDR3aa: CASSVGQAYEQYF
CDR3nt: TGCGCCAGCAGCGTGGGACAGGCCTACGAGCAGTACTTC

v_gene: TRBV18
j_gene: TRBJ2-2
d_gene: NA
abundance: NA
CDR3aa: CASSPIKEGSGELFF
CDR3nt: TGTGCCAGCTCACCTATCAAAGAGGGGTCCGGGGAGCTGTTTTTT

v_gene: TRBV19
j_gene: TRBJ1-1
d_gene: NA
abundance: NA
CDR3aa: CASSEIGRETKAFF
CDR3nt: TGTGCCAGTAGCGAAATAGGCCGGGAAACCAAAGCTTTCTTT

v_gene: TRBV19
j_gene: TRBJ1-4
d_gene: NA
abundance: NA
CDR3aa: CASSIQPGEKEKLFF
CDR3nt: TGTGCCAGTAGTATTCAGCCCGGGGAGAAGGAAAAACTGTTTTTT

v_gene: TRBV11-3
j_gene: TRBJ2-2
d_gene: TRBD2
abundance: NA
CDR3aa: CASSLGTRNTGELFF
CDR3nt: TGTGCCAGCAGCCTCGGGACTAGGAACACCGGGGAGCTGTTTTTT

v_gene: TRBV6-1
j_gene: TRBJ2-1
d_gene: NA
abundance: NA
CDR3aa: CASSEGRANNEQFF
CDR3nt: TGTGCCAGCAGTGAAGGGCGGGCAAACAATGAGCAGTTCTTC

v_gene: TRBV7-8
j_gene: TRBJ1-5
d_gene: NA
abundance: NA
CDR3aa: CASSSQGVYSNQPQHF
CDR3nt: TGTGCCAGCAGCTCGCAAGGAGTTTATAGCAATCAGCCCCAGCATTTT

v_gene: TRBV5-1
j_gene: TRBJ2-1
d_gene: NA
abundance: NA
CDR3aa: CASSSGLPNEQFF
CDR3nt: TGCGCCAGCAGCTCAGGTCTGCCCAATGAGCAGTTCTTC

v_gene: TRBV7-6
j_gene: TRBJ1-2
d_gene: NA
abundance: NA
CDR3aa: CASSFIRLAFYGYTF
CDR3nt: TGTGCCAGCAGCTTTATAAGGTTAGCCTTCTATGGCTACACCTTC

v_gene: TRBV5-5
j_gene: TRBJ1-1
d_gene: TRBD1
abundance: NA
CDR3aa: CASSLVTGGFGTEAFF
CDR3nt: TGTGCCAGCAGCTTGGTGACAGGGGGTTTCGGCACTGAAGCTTTCTTT

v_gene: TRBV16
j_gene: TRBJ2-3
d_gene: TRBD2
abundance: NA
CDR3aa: CASSQRSAGGIDTQYF
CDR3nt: TGTGCCAGCAGCCAACGTTCGGCGGGGGGGATAGATACGCAGTATTTT

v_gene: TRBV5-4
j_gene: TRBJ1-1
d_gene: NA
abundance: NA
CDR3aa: CASSLGDTEAFF
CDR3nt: TGTGCCAGCAGCCTGGGGGACACTGAAGCTTTCTTT

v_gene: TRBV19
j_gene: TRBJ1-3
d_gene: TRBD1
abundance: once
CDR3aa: CASSIAQTGIIGNTIYF
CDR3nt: TGTGCCAGTAGTATTGCCCAGACAGGGATTATCGGAAACACCATATATTTT

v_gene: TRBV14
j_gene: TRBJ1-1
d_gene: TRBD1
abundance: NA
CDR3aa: CASSQEDRGYTEAFF
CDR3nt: TGTGCCAGCAGCCAAGAAGACAGGGGATACACTGAAGCTTTCTTT

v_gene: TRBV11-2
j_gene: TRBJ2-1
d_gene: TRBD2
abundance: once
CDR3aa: CASSLGRGGLTEQFF
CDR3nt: TGTGCCAGCAGCTTAGGGCGGGGGGGCTTGACTGAGCAGTTCTTC

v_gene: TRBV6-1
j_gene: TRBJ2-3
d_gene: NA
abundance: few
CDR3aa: CASSDPNQGTADTQYF
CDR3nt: TGTGCCAGCAGTGACCCGAATCAGGGGACGGCAGATACGCAGTATTTT

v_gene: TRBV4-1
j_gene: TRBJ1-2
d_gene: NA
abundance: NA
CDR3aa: CASSQDWPFRTGIHGYTF
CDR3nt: TGCGCCAGCAGCCAAGATTGGCCTTTTCGCACAGGGATCCACGGCTACACCTTC

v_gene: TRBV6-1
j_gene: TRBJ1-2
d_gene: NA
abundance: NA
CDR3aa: CASSEAWGGYGYTF
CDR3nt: TGTGCCAGCAGTGAAGCATGGGGGGGCTATGGCTACACCTTC

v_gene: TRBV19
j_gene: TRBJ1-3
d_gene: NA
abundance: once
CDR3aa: CASSIGGGQTLSGNTIYF
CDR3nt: TGTGCCAGTAGTATCGGCGGGGGACAAACGCTCTCTGGAAACACCATATATTTT

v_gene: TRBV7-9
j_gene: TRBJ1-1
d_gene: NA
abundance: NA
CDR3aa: CASSFGSHTEAFF
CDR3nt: TGTGCCAGCAGCTTCGGCTCCCACACTGAAGCTTTCTTT

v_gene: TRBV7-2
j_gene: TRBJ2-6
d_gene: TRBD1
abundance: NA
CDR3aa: CASKRTGPTGANVLTF
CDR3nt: TGTGCCAGCAAGCGGACAGGTCCCACTGGGGCCAACGTCCTGACTTTC

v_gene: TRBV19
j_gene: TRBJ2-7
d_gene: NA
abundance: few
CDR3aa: CASSYPGQSEQYF
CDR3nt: TGTGCCAGTAGTTACCCCGGACAGTCCGAGCAGTACTTC

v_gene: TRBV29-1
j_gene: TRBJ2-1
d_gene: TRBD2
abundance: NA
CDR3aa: CSVGPTSVNYNEQFF
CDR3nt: TGCAGCGTTGGGCCCACTAGCGTAAACTACAATGAGCAGTTCTTC

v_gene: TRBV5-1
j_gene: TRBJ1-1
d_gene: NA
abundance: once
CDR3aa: CASSSPGFEAFF
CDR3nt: TGCGCCAGCAGCTCGCCGGGGTTTGAAGCTTTCTTT

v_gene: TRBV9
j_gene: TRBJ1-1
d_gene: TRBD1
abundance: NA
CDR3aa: CASSVEEGALMMNTEAFF
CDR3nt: TGTGCCAGCAGCGTAGAGGAGGGGGCCTTAATGATGAACACTGAAGCTTTCTTT

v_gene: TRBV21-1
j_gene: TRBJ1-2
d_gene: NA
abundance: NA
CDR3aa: CASSTTDGTGPGYTF
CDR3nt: TGTGCCAGCAGCACAACAGACGGGACAGGACCTGGCTACACCTTC

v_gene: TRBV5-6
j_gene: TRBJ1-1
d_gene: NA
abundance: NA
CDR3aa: CASSFWGALEAFF
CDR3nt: TGTGCCAGCAGCTTTTGGGGGGCTCTGGAAGCTTTCTTT

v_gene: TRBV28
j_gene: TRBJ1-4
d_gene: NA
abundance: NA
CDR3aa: CASSPQGGDEKLFF
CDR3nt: TGTGCCAGCAGTCCACAGGGAGGCGATGAAAAACTGTTTTTT

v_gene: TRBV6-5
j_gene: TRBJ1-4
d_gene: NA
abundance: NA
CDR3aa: CASRMPGANEKLFF
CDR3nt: TGTGCCAGCAGAATGCCAGGGGCTAATGAAAAACTGTTTTTT

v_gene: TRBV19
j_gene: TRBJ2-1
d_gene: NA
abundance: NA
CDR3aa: CASSGSFGNEQFF
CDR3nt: TGTGCCAGTTCCGGGTCCTTTGGGAATGAGCAGTTCTTC

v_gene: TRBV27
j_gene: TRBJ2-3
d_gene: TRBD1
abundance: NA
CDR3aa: CASSFYWTGGDTQYF
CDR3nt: TGTGCCAGCAGTTTTTATTGGACAGGGGGAGATACGCAGTATTTT

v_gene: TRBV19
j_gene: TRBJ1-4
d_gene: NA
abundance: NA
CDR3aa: CASSIGNNEKLFF
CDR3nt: TGTGCCAGTAGTATCGGGAATAATGAAAAACTGTTTTTT

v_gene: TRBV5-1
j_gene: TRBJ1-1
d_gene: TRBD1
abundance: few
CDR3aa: CASSFYIGQGVGGNTEAFF
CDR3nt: TGCGCCAGCAGCTTCTATATTGGACAGGGGGTGGGCGGAAACACTGAAGCTTTCTTT

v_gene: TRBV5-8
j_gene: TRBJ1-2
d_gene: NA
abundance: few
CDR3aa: CASSFARSNYGYTF
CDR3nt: TGTGCCAGCAGCTTTGCAAGGTCTAACTATGGCTACACCTTC

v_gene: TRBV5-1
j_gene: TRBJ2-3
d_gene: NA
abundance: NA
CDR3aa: CASQRPSTDTQYF
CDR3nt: TGCGCCAGCCAGCGTCCGAGCACAGATACGCAGTATTTT